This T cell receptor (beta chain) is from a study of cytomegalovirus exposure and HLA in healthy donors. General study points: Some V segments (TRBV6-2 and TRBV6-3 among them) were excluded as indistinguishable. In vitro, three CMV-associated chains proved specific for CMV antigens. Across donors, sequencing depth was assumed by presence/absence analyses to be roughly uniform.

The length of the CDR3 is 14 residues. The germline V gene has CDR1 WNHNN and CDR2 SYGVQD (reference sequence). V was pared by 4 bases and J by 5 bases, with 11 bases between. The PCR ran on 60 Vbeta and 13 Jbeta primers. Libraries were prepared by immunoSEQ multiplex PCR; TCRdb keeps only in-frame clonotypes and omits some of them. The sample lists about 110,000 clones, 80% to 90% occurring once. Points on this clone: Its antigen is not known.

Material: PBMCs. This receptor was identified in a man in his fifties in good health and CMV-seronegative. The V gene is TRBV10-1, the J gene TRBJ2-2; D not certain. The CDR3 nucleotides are TGCGCCAGCAGTGTCGAAGGAGAAACCGGGGAGCTGTTTTTT. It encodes CASSVEGETGELFF.